This T cell receptor beta chain was observed in a study of blood T cell repertoires in COVID-19. Study overall: Sources were T cells, B-cell-depleted T cells, or PBMCs; the material itself was cDNA or gDNA.

V lost 2 bases to trimming and J lost 5 bases, with 19 bases between them. This CDR3 is 17 amino acids long. Germline V gives CDR1 LNHDA, CDR2 SQIVND (reference sequence). Seattle's cohort entered during active infection and was followed longitudinally. Only in-frame clones appear in the TCRdb table, and some are missing; sequencing was by immunoSEQ multiplex PCR. The profile shows some 290,000 clones, almost 90% of them singletons. The sequencing sample was made of peripheral blood. This chain joins TRBV19 and TRBJ1-3, with unresolved D. This clonotype originated in a woman younger than 45 with COVID-19, enrolled during active disease. CDR3 in amino acids: CASSILNTPGLRNTIYF. The CDR3 bases are TGTGCCAGTAGTATATTGAACACCCCGGGTCTCAGAAACACCATATATTTT. The complete variable domain, with remaining parts taken from reference TRBV19 and TRBJ1-3, reads DGGITQSPKYLFRKEGQNVTLSCEQNLNHDAMYWYRQDPGQGLRLIYYSQIVNDFQKGDIAEGYSVSREKKESFPLTVTSAQKNPTAFYLCASSILNTPGLRNTIYFGEGSWLTVV.